Listed below are T cell receptor beta chains from one sample, sequenced in a study of glioma-infiltrating T cells. TCRdb re-analysed the multiplex PCR reads in MiXCR, keeping a single row per CDR3 protein. The data show 300,000 to 400,000 distinct CDR3 sequences, 41% seen once. Source material: glioma tissue, nonneoplastic brain tissue, or PBMCs (not recorded which). The receptors shown here come from a human donor with low-grade glioma or glioblastoma, undergoing nonglioma brain surgery, or in good health (not recorded which). The CDR3 runs from the conserved cysteine through the conserved F or W. The D gene is left open where the match is weak. Size tells how often a clone was seen (once, few, many) or the class of an expanded clone, and some rows leave it out.

TRBV14,NA,few,TRBJ2-7,CASSPQRAGANEQYF,TGTGCCAGCAGCCCCCAGAGGGCAGGGGCGAACGAGCAGTACTTC
TRBV5-4,NA,once,TRBJ1-5,CASSPRRGGVESNQPQHF,TGTGCCAGCAGCCCCAGGAGAGGAGGTGTTGAGAGCAATCAGCCCCAGCATTTT
TRBV12-5,NA,NA,TRBJ2-1,CASGLIRQETRTEQFF,TGTGCTAGTGGTTTGATCAGACAGGAGACTAGGACTGAGCAGTTCTTC
TRBV20-1,NA,NA,TRBJ1-1,CSASRDGNTEAFF,TGCAGTGCTTCCCGGGACGGGAACACTGAAGCTTTCTTT
TRBV6-6,TRBD1,NA,TRBJ2-2,CASRLGQGQTGELFF,TGTGCCAGCCGATTGGGACAGGGTCAGACCGGGGAGCTGTTTTTT
TRBV2,NA,NA,TRBJ2-2,CASGLRGTNTGELFF,TGTGCCAGCGGCTTACGAGGGACGAACACCGGGGAGCTGTTTTTT
TRBV20-1,NA,many,TRBJ2-7,CSARGGLGYEQYF,TGCAGTGCTAGAGGTGGGCTAGGCTACGAGCAGTACTTC
TRBV5-1,NA,once,TRBJ2-3,CASSLYSAGSTDTQYF,TGCGCCAGCAGCTTGTATTCCGCGGGAAGCACAGATACGCAGTATTTT
TRBV27,TRBD2,NA,TRBJ2-1,CVSSSGLAGVWGDEQFF,TGTGTCAGCAGTTCTGGGCTAGCGGGAGTTTGGGGGGATGAGCAGTTCTTC
TRBV7-2,TRBD2,few,TRBJ2-7,CASSPGGAPPMDF,TGTGCCAGCAGCCCGGGGGGGGCTCCTCCCATGGATTTC
TRBV20-1,TRBD2,many,TRBJ2-1,CSTGTRKGEQFF,TGCAGTACCGGGACTAGGAAAGGTGAGCAGTTCTTC
TRBV4-2,NA,NA,TRBJ1-4,CASSQVQRGDNEKLFF,TGTGCCAGCAGCCAAGTTCAGAGGGGGGATAATGAAAAACTGTTTTTT
TRBV6-1,TRBD2,NA,TRBJ2-3,CASIGLAGFSNSPDTQYF,TGTGCCAGCATCGGACTAGCGGGATTTTCCAATTCGCCAGATACGCAGTATTTT
TRBV25-1,NA,NA,TRBJ2-7,CASSETGTYEQYF,TGTGCCAGCAGTGAAACGGGAACCTACGAGCAGTACTTC
TRBV6-2/TRBV6-3,NA,many,TRBJ2-7,CASSYRDVHEQYF,TGTGCCAGCAGTTACCGGGACGTCCACGAGCAGTACTTC
TRBV3-1,NA,few,TRBJ2-6,CASSPTLSGANVLTF,TGTGCCAGCAGCCCTACCCTCTCTGGGGCCAACGTCCTGACTTTC
TRBV19,NA,NA,TRBJ1-5,CASSIRTANQPQHF,TGTGCCAGTAGTATACGTACAGCGAATCAGCCCCAGCATTTT
TRBV28,NA,few,TRBJ1-6,CASSLGSGSWIEFSPLHF,TGTGCCAGCAGTTTAGGTTCGGGGAGTTGGATCGAATTTTCACCCCTCCACTTT
TRBV9,NA,NA,TRBJ2-7,CASSVTPLYEQYF,TGTGCCAGCAGCGTAACCCCCCTCTACGAGCAGTACTTC
TRBV28,TRBD1,NA,TRBJ1-5,CASSPIQGARGQPQHF,TGTGCCAGCAGTCCCATACAGGGGGCGCGGGGTCAGCCCCAGCATTTT
TRBV6-1,NA,many,TRBJ2-7,CASTGSSYEQYF,TGTGCCAGCACGGGAAGCTCCTACGAGCAGTACTTC
TRBV20-1,NA,many,TRBJ2-7,CSARDAGEQYF,TGCAGTGCTAGAGATGCGGGAGAGCAGTACTTC
TRBV11-3,NA,NA,TRBJ2-1,CASSLDRREEQFF,TGTGCCAGCAGCTTAGATCGACGAGAGGAGCAGTTCTTC
TRBV27,NA,many,TRBJ2-1,CASSPGVGSYNEQFF,TGTGCCAGCAGTCCAGGGGTAGGCTCCTACAATGAGCAGTTCTTC
TRBV28,NA,NA,TRBJ2-1,CASSSRTQAYNEQFF,TGTGCCAGCAGTTCTAGGACTCAAGCCTACAATGAGCAGTTCTTC
TRBV7-9,NA,many,TRBJ1-1,CASSLGGVTEAFF,TGTGCCAGCAGCTTAGGGGGGGTAACTGAAGCTTTCTTT
TRBV20-1,TRBD2,NA,TRBJ2-1,CSAIKREGINEQFF,TGCAGTGCTATTAAGCGGGAGGGCATCAATGAGCAGTTCTTC
TRBV20-1,NA,NA,TRBJ1-5,CSGVMDSNQPQHF,TGCAGTGGCGTCATGGATAGCAATCAGCCCCAGCATTTT
TRBV25-1,NA,many,TRBJ2-2,CASSERQGTGELFF,TGTGCCAGCAGTGAACGGCAGGGAACCGGGGAGCTGTTTTTT
TRBV12-3/TRBV12-4,NA,once,TRBJ2-7,CASSSSTWENEQYF,TGTGCCAGCAGTTCCTCTACATGGGAAAACGAGCAGTACTTC
TRBV6-2/TRBV6-3,NA,many,TRBJ2-6,CASSYDSSGANVLTF,TGTGCCAGCAGTTATGATTCCTCTGGGGCCAACGTCCTGACTTTC
TRBV4-3,NA,few,TRBJ1-2,CASSQEAEGYTF,TGCGCCAGCAGCCAAGAGGCGGAGGGCTACACCTTC
TRBV27,TRBD1,NA,TRBJ1-2,CASSLTTGGGYGYTF,TGTGCCAGCAGCCTTACGACAGGGGGCGGCTATGGCTACACCTTC
TRBV7-8,NA,NA,TRBJ2-2,CASSLTTFTGELFF,TGTGCCAGCAGCCTGACAACTTTTACCGGGGAGCTGTTTTTT
TRBV20-1,TRBD1,NA,TRBJ2-1,CSVNRQGREQFF,TGCAGTGTTAACCGACAGGGGCGTGAGCAGTTCTTC
TRBV28,NA,many,TRBJ2-3,CASRSDILDTQYF,TGTGCCAGCAGATCCGACATACTCGATACGCAGTATTTT
TRBV4-3,TRBD1,few,TRBJ1-4,CASSLDRGKDEKLFF,TGCGCCAGCAGCCTGGACAGGGGGAAGGATGAAAAACTGTTTTTT
TRBV29-1,NA,few,TRBJ2-5,CSARTQETQYF,TGCAGTGCGCGTACTCAAGAGACCCAGTACTTC
TRBV15,NA,many,TRBJ1-2,CATSRDLSGDGYTF,TGTGCCACCAGCAGAGATCTCAGCGGGGACGGCTACACCTTC
TRBV27,NA,many,TRBJ2-7,CASRPAGGDEQYF,TGTGCCAGCAGGCCAGCGGGCGGGGACGAGCAGTACTTC
TRBV6-1,TRBD1,many,TRBJ2-2,CASRETGASGELFF,TGTGCCAGCAGGGAGACAGGGGCTTCCGGGGAGCTGTTTTTT
TRBV6-4,TRBD2,NA,TRBJ2-1,CASSDGTTDYNEQFF,TGTGCCAGCAGTGACGGGACTACAGACTACAATGAGCAGTTCTTC
TRBV27,NA,many,TRBJ1-2,CASSLGPRRGYTF,TGTGCCAGCAGTTTGGGGCCGCGACGTGGCTACACCTTC
TRBV15,NA,many,TRBJ1-5,CATSRDLQVNQPQHF,TGTGCCACCAGCAGAGACCTACAGGTGAATCAGCCCCAGCATTTT
TRBV15,NA,NA,TRBJ1-1,CATSRAGGSLGTEAFF,TGTGCCACCAGCAGAGCCGGCGGCAGCCTGGGCACTGAAGCTTTCTTT
TRBV7-2,NA,NA,TRBJ2-5,CASSPQTGQQETQYF,TGTGCCAGCAGCCCACAAACCGGACAGCAAGAGACCCAGTACTTC
TRBV7-7,TRBD2,NA,TRBJ2-3,CASRFLAGGTDTQYF,TGTGCTAGCAGGTTTTTAGCGGGTGGCACAGATACGCAGTATTTT
TRBV28,TRBD1,NA,TRBJ1-2,CASRTTGGRCGYTF,TGTGCCAGCAGAACCACAGGGGGCCGCTGTGGCTACACCTTC
TRBV7-2,NA,few,TRBJ2-7,CASSLTPPPEQYF,TGTGCCAGCAGCTTAACTCCTCCCCCCGAGCAGTACTTC
TRBV6-1,NA,many,TRBJ1-5,CASRSGDSNQPQHF,TGTGCCAGCCGGAGTGGAGATAGCAATCAGCCCCAGCATTTT
TRBV7-2,NA,NA,TRBJ2-3,CASSYRQDWDTQYF,TGTGCCAGCAGCTACCGACAGGATTGGGATACGCAGTATTTT
TRBV6-2/TRBV6-3,NA,many,TRBJ2-2,CAGGQGGELFF,TGTGCCGGCGGTCAGGGCGGGGAGCTGTTTTTT
TRBV12-3/TRBV12-4,NA,NA,TRBJ2-3,CASSLPSTDTQYF,TGTGCCAGCAGTCTTCCCAGCACAGATACGCAGTATTTT
TRBV28,TRBD1,many,TRBJ1-5,CASSFGTGDQYSNQPQHF,TGTGCCAGCAGTTTTGGGACAGGAGACCAATATAGCAATCAGCCCCAGCATTTT
TRBV7-3,NA,few,TRBJ2-1,CASSSLPGPALDEQFF,TGTGCCAGCAGCTCACTCCCGGGACCAGCCTTGGATGAGCAGTTCTTC